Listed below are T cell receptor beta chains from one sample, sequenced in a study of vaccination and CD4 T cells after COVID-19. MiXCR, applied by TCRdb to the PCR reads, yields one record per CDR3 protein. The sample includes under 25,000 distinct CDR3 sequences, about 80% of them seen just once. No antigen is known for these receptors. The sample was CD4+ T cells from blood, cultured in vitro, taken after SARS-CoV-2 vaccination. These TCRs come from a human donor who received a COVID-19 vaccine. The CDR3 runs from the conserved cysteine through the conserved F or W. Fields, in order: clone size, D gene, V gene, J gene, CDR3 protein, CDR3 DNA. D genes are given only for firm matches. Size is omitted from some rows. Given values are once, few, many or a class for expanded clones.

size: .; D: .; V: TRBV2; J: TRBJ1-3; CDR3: CASSRVRVISGNTIYF; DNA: TGTGCCAGCAGTAGGGTTAGGGTTATCTCTGGAAACACCATATATTTT
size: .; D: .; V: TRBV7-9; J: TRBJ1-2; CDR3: CASSLVMGLNYGYTF; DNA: TGTGCCAGCAGCTTAGTTATGGGGCTAAACTATGGCTACACCTTC
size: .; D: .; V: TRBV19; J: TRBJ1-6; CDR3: CATNPSRDSGNSPLHF; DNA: TGTGCCACCAACCCCTCACGTGACAGTGGGAATTCACCCCTCCACTTT
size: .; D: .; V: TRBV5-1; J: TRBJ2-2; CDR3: CASSLDSRGNGELFF; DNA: TGCGCCAGCAGCTTGGATTCCAGGGGTAACGGGGAGCTGTTTTTT
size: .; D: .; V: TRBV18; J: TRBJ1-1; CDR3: CASSTVKDAEAFF; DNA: TGTGCCAGCTCAACCGTCAAAGACGCTGAAGCTTTCTTT
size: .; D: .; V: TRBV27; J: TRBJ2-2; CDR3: CASSRGQGGRELFF; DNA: TGTGCCAGCAGTCGCGGACAGGGAGGGCGGGAGCTGTTTTTT
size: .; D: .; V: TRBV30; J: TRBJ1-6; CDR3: CAWSRSQVNSPLHF; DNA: TGTGCCTGGAGTCGGTCGCAGGTTAATTCACCCCTCCACTTT
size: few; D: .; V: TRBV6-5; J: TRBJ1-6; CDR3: CASSYRGYNSPLHF; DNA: TGTGCCAGCAGTTACCGGGGGTATAATTCACCCCTCCACTTT
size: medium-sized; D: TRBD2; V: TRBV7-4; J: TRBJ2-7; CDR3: CASSGRTSGGYEQYF; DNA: TGTGCCAGCAGCGGACGGACTAGCGGGGGTTACGAGCAGTACTTC
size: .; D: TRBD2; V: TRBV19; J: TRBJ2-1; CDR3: CASRLAGGAYNEQFF; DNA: TGTGCCAGTAGGCTGGCGGGGGGCGCCTACAATGAGCAGTTCTTC
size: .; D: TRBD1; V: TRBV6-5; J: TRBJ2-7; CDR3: CASSFSGTGSYEQYF; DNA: TGTGCCAGCAGTTTCTCCGGGACAGGATCCTACGAGCAGTACTTC
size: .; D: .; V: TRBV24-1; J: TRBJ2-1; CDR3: CATSDPQAGKSYNEQFF; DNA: TGTGCCACCAGTGACCCCCAGGCGGGGAAATCCTACAATGAGCAGTTCTTC
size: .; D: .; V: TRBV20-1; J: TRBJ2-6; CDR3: CSARDWNSGSGANVLTF; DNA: TGCAGTGCTAGAGATTGGAACAGTGGTTCTGGGGCCAACGTCCTGACTTTC
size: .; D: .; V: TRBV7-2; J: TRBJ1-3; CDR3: CASNFGDPGNTIYF; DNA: TGTGCCAGCAACTTTGGTGATCCTGGAAACACCATATATTTT